Presented here are 28 T cell receptor beta chains from one specimen sequenced in a study of cytomegalovirus exposure and HLA in healthy donors. Primers: 60 Vbeta forward and 13 Jbeta reverse. The protocol was immunoSEQ multiplex PCR, while the TCRdb copy is restricted to in-frame clones and leaves out a portion. The data show 170,000 or so clones, roughly four fifths seen once. What was sequenced was PBMCs. The receptors originated from a man in his fifties in good health and CMV-seronegative.

V and J are TRBV6-1 and TRBJ1-4; 7 bases fit TRBD1. Germline V gene sequence: CDR1 MNHNS, CDR2 SASEGT. Unmatched junction bases numbered 6, after V lost 5 bases and J lost 3 bases. This CDR3 comprises 15 residues. The CDR3 nucleotides are TGTGCCAGCAGTCCTTGGACAGGTTCTAATGAAAAACTGTTTTTT. Translation: CASSPWTGSNEKLFF.

V is TRBV7-3 and J is TRBJ1-6; tentative D call: TRBD1 (6 bases). Germline-derived CDR1 and CDR2 are SGHTA and FQGTGA. Trimming left V 1 base short and J 5 bases short, with 6 bases between. This CDR3 is built from 14 residues. Here the CDR3 DNA reads TGTGCCAGCAGCTTAAACAGGGATAATTCACCCCTCCACTTT. It translates to CASSLNRDNSPLHF.

This chain links TRBV9 with TRBJ2-1; D might be TRBD2 (5 bases). The CDR3 has 14 residues. V lost 3 bases and J lost 4, with 11 bases in between. In germline, CDR1 is SGDLS, CDR2 YYNGEE. CDR3 protein: CASSEGQRYNEQFF. For the CDR3, the DNA is TGTGCCAGCAGCGAGGGTCAGCGGTACAATGAGCAGTTCTTC.

The CDR3 reads CASSFSGTVAGELFF. CDR3 sequence (DNA): TGTGCCAGCAGCTTCTCCGGGACAGTGGCCGGGGAGCTGTTTTTT. This chain links TRBV11-1 with TRBJ2-2, with TRBD1 identical over 7 bases. Germline CDR1 and CDR2: SGHAT and FQDESV (reference sequence). The CDR3 is 15 residues long. V was pared by 3 bases and J by 6 bases, with 7 bases of the junction left unmatched.

This rearrangement joins TRBV7-2 to TRBJ2-7, with 8 bases identical to TRBD2. Germline V gene data show CDR1 as SGHTA and CDR2 as FQGNSA. The CDR3 extends over 13 amino acids. V was clipped by 2 bases and J by 5 bases; unmatched bases: 2. The CDR3 region has the DNA TGTGCCAGCAGCTTAAAGCGGGAGAACGAGCAGTACTTC. It translates to CASSLKRENEQYF.

The genes are TRBV5-4 and TRBJ1-4, with 8 bases identical to TRBD1. There are 16 residues in the CDR3. CDR1 is SGHNT and CDR2 is YYREEE in the germline V gene (reference sequence). V lost 4 bases to trimming and J lost 5 bases; unmatched junction nucleotides: 10. This chain's CDR3 is CASSEDRALLNEKLFF. For the CDR3, the DNA is TGTGCCAGCAGCGAGGACAGGGCGCTCTTAAATGAAAAACTGTTTTTT.

The chain links TRBV19 to TRBJ1-4; weak D call: TRBD1 (5 bases). The V gene's germline CDR1 is LNHDA and CDR2 SQIVND (reference sequence). Between the trimmed V and J ends, which lost 4 bases and 8 bases, there was a span of 17 bases. This CDR3 comprises 15 residues. The CDR3 region is CASSSIRDSREKLFF. In DNA form, the CDR3 reads TGTGCCAGTAGTAGTATTAGAGACAGTCGGGAAAAACTGTTTTTT.

V is TRBV5-1 and J is TRBJ2-1, with TRBD2 as a possible D gene (7 bases). The CDR3 runs to 14 residues. Germline CDR1 reads SGHRS; CDR2 reads YFSETQ. The germline V and J ends were trimmed by 5 bases and 5 bases, with 14 bases remaining between them. CDR3 amino acids: CASREGGANNEQFF. The DNA for the CDR3 is TGCGCCAGCAGAGAAGGGGGGGCCAACAATGAGCAGTTCTTC.

The chain has TRBV7-8 and TRBJ1-1; D is uncertain. Trimming removed 5 bases from V and 1 base from J, with 11 bases in between. Germline V gene data show CDR1 as SGHVS and CDR2 as FQNEAQ. CDR3 length: 14 amino acids. DNA for the CDR3: TGTGCCAGCAGCCGTCTATCCTCGAACACTGAAGCTTTCTTT. As protein: CASSRLSSNTEAFF.

The CDR3 here is CSARQGASYEQYF. In nucleotides, the CDR3 is TGCAGCGCCCGACAGGGGGCGAGCTACGAGCAGTACTTC. The V call is TRBV29-1, the J call TRBJ2-7; 10 nucleotides align to TRBD1. The germline V gene encodes CDR1 SQVTM and CDR2 ANQGSEA. The CDR3 runs 13 residues. J lost 3 bases, V lost 7 bases, and 6 bases had no gene match.

The V gene is TRBV5-1, the J gene TRBJ2-2, with TRBD1 matching over 7 bases. Germline CDR1 reads SGHRS; CDR2 reads YFSETQ. V trimming: 2 bases; J trimming: 5 bases; junction bases outside the gene matches: 6. This CDR3 contains 15 residues. The CDR3, as DNA: TGCGCCAGCAGCTTTACAGGGGTAGAGACCGGGGAGCTGTTTTTT. Protein sequence: CASSFTGVETGELFF.

The chain recombines TRBV5-1 with TRBJ2-2; possible D gene TRBD1, 5 bases. Trimming cost V 0 bases and J 5 bases, with 11 bases left between them. Looked up from germline, CDR1 is SGHRS and CDR2 is YFSETQ. The CDR3 spans 15 residues. The CDR3 DNA reads as TGCGCCAGCAGCTTGGGCAGGGTACGGACCGGGGAGCTGTTTTTT. This encodes CASSLGRVRTGELFF.

The chain is built from TRBV5-5 and TRBJ1-5, with 7 bases that match TRBD1. V was clipped by 1 base and J by 3 bases; unmatched bases: 7. The V gene's germline CDR1 is SGHKS and CDR2 YYEKEE (reference sequence). This CDR3 region has 16 residues. The CDR3 is CASSLMTGTPNQPQHF. CDR3 sequence (DNA): TGTGCCAGCAGCTTGATGACAGGGACTCCCAATCAGCCCCAGCATTTT.

This clone occurred once. The chain has TRBV30 and TRBJ1-3; TRBD1 might be the D (5 bases). The CDR3 sequence is 15 residues long. V lost 4 bases to trimming and J lost 0 bases, with 13 bases between them. The germline gives CDR1 GTSNPN, CDR2 SVGIG (reference sequence). The CDR3, as DNA: TGTGCCTGGACCCTAGGGGCGTACTCTGGAAACACCATATATTTT. It yields the protein CAWTLGAYSGNTIYF. The variable domain in full, with the rest retrieved from reference TRBV30 and TRBJ1-3, is SQTIHQWPATLVQPVGSPLSLECTVEGTSNPNLYWYRQAAGRGLQLLFYSVGIGQISSEVPQNLSASRPQDRQFILSSKKLLLSDSGFYLCAWTLGAYSGNTIYFGEGSWLTVV.

The CDR3 nucleotides read TGTGCCAGTAGTATCCAGACACAGAACACTGAAGCTTTCTTT. This sequence encodes CASSIQTQNTEAFF. The chain links TRBV19 to TRBJ1-1; D is uncertain. Trimming removed 3 bases at V and 1 base at J, with 9 bases between. This CDR3 has 14 amino acids. Germline V CDR1 and CDR2: LNHDA, SQIVND (reference sequence).

This rearrangement joins TRBV7-2 to TRBJ1-1, with TRBD1 as a possible D gene (5 bases). Germline assignment: CDR1 SGHTA and CDR2 FQGNSA. V lost 4 bases and J 6 bases, leaving 9 bases between the germline ends. The CDR3 has 12 amino acids. CDR3 sequence (DNA): TGTGCCAGCAGCTCCAGGGTGCCTGAAGCTTTCTTT. This codes for CASSSRVPEAFF.

This clone has only a few counts. The rearrangement joins TRBV4-1 to TRBJ2-7; the D gene is possibly TRBD2 (5 bases). Germline assignment: CDR1 MGHRA and CDR2 YSYEKL. V was cut by 5 bases and J by 4 bases, with 21 bases left in between. The CDR3 length is 16 residues. The CDR3 DNA follows: TGCGCCAGCAGCTTTCCTCCGGGGAGTAGACCGTACGAGCAGTACTTC. Its protein product is CASSFPPGSRPYEQYF.

This clone is a singleton in its sample. V and J are TRBV4-1 and TRBJ2-1; TRBD2 aligns across 9 bases. CDR1 is MGHRA and CDR2 is YSYEKL in the germline V gene. After removal of 3 bases from V and 9 bases from J, the junction contained 9 bases not matched to a gene. CDR3 length equals 15 residues. The CDR3 coding sequence is TGCGCCAGCAGCCACCCGGGCGGGGGGGCAGGTGAGCAGTTCTTC. The encoded protein is CASSHPGGGAGEQFF.

The chain combines TRBV6-1 with TRBJ1-2, with TRBD1 as a possible D gene (6 bases). CDR1 MNHNS and CDR2 SASEGT come from the germline V gene. This CDR3 is 13 amino acids long. Trimming took off 7 bases at V and 7 bases at J, with 16 bases between the two ends. The CDR3, as DNA: TGTGCCAGCAACAGGGAGGGACTCGGTGGCTACACCTTC. Its protein product is CASNREGLGGYTF.

The gene calls are TRBV4-2 and TRBJ1-5; D remains unclear. The germline gives CDR1 LGHNA, CDR2 YNFKEQ. There are 15 residues in the CDR3. With 3 bases removed from V and 5 bases from J, the gap between germline ends came to 14 bases. This CDR3 reads CASSHDLAPDQPQHF. CDR3 bases: TGTGCCAGCAGCCACGACCTAGCCCCCGATCAGCCCCAGCATTTT.

The chain carries TRBV5-6 and TRBJ2-3, with 10 bases that match TRBD1. From germline, CDR1 is SGHDT and CDR2 YYEEEE. The CDR3 is 15 residues long. Losses at the gene ends were 4 bases for V and 2 bases for J; bases not matched to a gene: 4. In nucleotides, the CDR3 is TGTGCCAGCAGCATGGACAGGGGGTACACAGATACGCAGTATTTT. It codes for CASSMDRGYTDTQYF.

In its sample, this clone was seen once. The rearrangement uses TRBV28 and TRBJ2-7; 10 nucleotides agree with TRBD1. The CDR3 loop spans 15 amino acids. V shed 5 bases, J shed 7 bases, and the junction held 11 bases outside the gene matches. Germline CDR1 and CDR2: MDHEN and SYDVKM. The CDR3 region is CASSPSGTGVWEQYF. The CDR3 nucleotides read TGTGCCAGCAGTCCTTCCGGGACAGGGGTGTGGGAGCAGTACTTC.

The V and J genes are TRBV6-5 and TRBJ2-3; D is undetermined. This CDR3 is 11 amino acids long. Trimming removed 5 bases at V and 5 bases at J, with 5 bases between. Per germline, CDR1 MNHEY and CDR2 SVGAGI. The DNA of the CDR3 is TGTGCCAGCAGTCTCGGAGATACGCAGTATTTT. Residues: CASSLGDTQYF.

This chain connects TRBV6-6 to TRBJ1-5; D is ambiguous. Germline V gives CDR1 MNHNY, CDR2 SVGAGI (reference sequence). The V end lost 4 bases, the J end lost 1 base, and 8 bases lay between the germline ends. There are 14 residues in the CDR3. CDR3 sequence (DNA): TGTGCCAGCAGTTTCAGGCCCAGCAATCAGCCCCAGCATTTT. As protein: CASSFRPSNQPQHF.

This clone appeared a single time. J is TRBJ2-5 and V is TRBV4-2; 8 nucleotides agree with TRBD2. V shed 0 bases, J shed 4 bases, and the junction held 22 bases outside the gene matches. The CDR3 has 21 residues. Germline V gene data show CDR1 as LGHNA and CDR2 as YNFKEQ. The CDR3 sequence is CASSQDVLEFGRGGVRETQYF. DNA for the CDR3: TGTGCCAGCAGCCAAGATGTTCTAGAGTTCGGACGGGGGGGCGTCCGAGAGACCCAGTACTTC.

This clone was seen a handful of times. The V and J genes are TRBV6-1 and TRBJ1-5; D is unresolved. Trimming removed 7 bases from V and 10 bases from J, with 23 bases in between. The CDR3 has 15 residues. Germline CDR1 and CDR2: MNHNS and SASEGT. The CDR3 DNA reads TGTGCCAGCACCGGAGGTGGGGAAGAAAGAAGACCCCAGCATTTT. It codes for CASTGGGEERRPQHF.

The chain recombines TRBV11-2 with TRBJ2-7; D possibly corresponds to TRBD1 (5 bases). V lost 4 bases and J lost 7, with 20 bases in between. The CDR3 length is 15 residues. Germline lookup yields CDR1 SGHAT and CDR2 FQNNGV. The CDR3 coding sequence is TGTGCCAGCAGCTCCAGACAGACACCCGTCGGGGAGCAGTACTTC. This gives the protein CASSSRQTPVGEQYF.

This clone has more than one count but fewer than ten. The V and J genes are TRBV6-1 and TRBJ2-7; 7 bases are shared with TRBD1. This CDR3 has 13 residues. V was clipped by 3 bases and J by 1 base; unmatched bases: 0. From germline, CDR1 is MNHNS and CDR2 SASEGT. CDR3 residues: CASSEDRSYEQYF. The CDR3 DNA sequence: TGTGCCAGCAGTGAGGACAGGTCCTACGAGCAGTACTTC.